The 6 T cell receptor beta chains presented below share a single source sample, sequenced in a study of a mutant IDH1 vaccine in newly diagnosed glioma. Method: immunoSEQ multiplex PCR; TCRdb's copy keeps in-frame clones and lacks some. This table has 60,000 or so clones, 89% appearing once. The time point was: week 11, during vaccination. The investigators gave 300 ug of mutant IDH1 20-mer peptide in each vaccine dose, together with topical imiquimod. Antigens of these TCRs are unknown. The sample here was PBMCs, taken from a glioma patient whose treatment included an IDH1 peptide vaccine. The receptors stem from a man aged 40-55 years with glioma.

This clone was seen once. The J gene is TRBJ2-2, the V gene TRBV18; 13 nucleotides align to TRBD2. V was pared by 0 bases and J by 3 bases, with 7 bases of the junction left unmatched. The CDR3 has 19 amino acids. CDR1 is KGHSH and CDR2 is LQKENI in the germline V gene. The CDR3 spells CASSPPTSGRARYTGELFF. The CDR3 nucleotides are TGTGCCAGCTCACCACCTACTAGCGGGAGGGCCCGTTACACCGGGGAGCTGTTTTTT.

The V gene is TRBV28, the J gene TRBJ1-2, with D tentatively TRBD1 (5 bases). V gave up 5 bases and J gave up 4 bases, with 11 bases separating them. CDR3 length: 13 amino acids. The V gene's germline CDR1 is MDHEN and CDR2 SYDVKM. The CDR3 DNA is TGTGCCAGCAGTCCAGGGTTCGTCTATGGCTACACCTTC. Translated, it gives CASSPGFVYGYTF.

V and J are TRBV18 and TRBJ2-2, with D unclear. The CDR3 is 14 amino acids. Germline V lookup: CDR1 KGHSH, CDR2 LQKENI. Trimming cost V 1 base and J 6 bases, with 9 bases left between them. In DNA form, the CDR3 reads TGTGCCAGCTCACCACAGGTCGAGGCCGGGGAGCTGTTTTTT. This sequence encodes CASSPQVEAGELFF.

The chain carries TRBV7-2 and TRBJ2-1; TRBD1 matches 7 bases. The V gene end was trimmed by 4 bases and the J gene end by 10 bases; junction bases not matched to a gene: 10. Germline V gene lookup returns CDR1 SGHTA and CDR2 FQGNSA. CDR3 size: 14 residues. The CDR3 is CASSSKRDSLEQFF. DNA for the CDR3: TGTGCCAGCAGCTCAAAGAGGGACAGTTTAGAGCAGTTCTTC. Full variable domain (remainder filled in from reference TRBV7-2 and TRBJ2-1): GAGVSQSPSNKVTEKGKDVELRCDPISGHTALYWYRQSLGQGLEFLIYFQGNSAPDKSGLPSDRFSAERTGGSVSTLTIQRTQQEDSAVYLCASSSKRDSLEQFFGPGTRLTVL.

This chain uses TRBV19 with TRBJ2-3; no firm D call. In germline, CDR1 is LNHDA, CDR2 SQIVND (reference sequence). Trimming left V 0 bases short and J 0 bases short, with 13 bases between. The CDR3 runs 17 residues. The CDR3 here is CASSIDRELPSTDTQYF. The CDR3 bases are TGTGCCAGTAGTATAGATCGAGAACTTCCAAGCACAGATACGCAGTATTTT.

The chain joins TRBV5-4 to TRBJ2-2, with TRBD2 identical over 13 bases. From germline, CDR1 is SGHNT and CDR2 YYREEE (reference sequence). CDR3 length equals 17 residues. Unmatched junction bases numbered 7, after V lost 5 bases and J lost 3 bases. This CDR3 is CASSPGLAGVDTGELFF. In nucleotides, the CDR3 is TGTGCCAGCAGTCCCGGACTAGCGGGAGTGGACACCGGGGAGCTGTTTTTT.